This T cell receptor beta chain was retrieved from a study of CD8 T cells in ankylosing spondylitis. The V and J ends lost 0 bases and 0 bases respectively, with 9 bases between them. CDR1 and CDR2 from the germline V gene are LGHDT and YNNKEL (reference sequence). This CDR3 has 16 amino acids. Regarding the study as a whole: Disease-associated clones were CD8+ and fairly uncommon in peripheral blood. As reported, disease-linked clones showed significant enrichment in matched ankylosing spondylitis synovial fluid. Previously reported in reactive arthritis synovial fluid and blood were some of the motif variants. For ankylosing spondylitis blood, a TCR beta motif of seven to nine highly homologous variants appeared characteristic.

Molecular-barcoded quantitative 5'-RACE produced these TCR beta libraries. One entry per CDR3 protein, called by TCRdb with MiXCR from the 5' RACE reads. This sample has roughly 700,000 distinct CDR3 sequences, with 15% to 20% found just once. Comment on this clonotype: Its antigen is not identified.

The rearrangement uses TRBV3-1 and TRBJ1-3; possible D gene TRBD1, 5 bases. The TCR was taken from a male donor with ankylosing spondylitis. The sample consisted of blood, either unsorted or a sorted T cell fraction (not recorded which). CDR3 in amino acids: CASSQEWGNSGNTIYF. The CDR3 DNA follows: TGTGCCAGCAGCCAAGAATGGGGCAACTCTGGAAACACCATATATTTT.